Given below is one TCR beta chain in context. What it recognizes is unknown. Germline V CDR1 and CDR2: SQVTM, ANQGSEA. CDR3 length: 12 residues. V lost 5 bases and J lost 13; bases outside the gene matches: 9. Unique molecular identifiers had been added to the TCR beta cDNA libraries. TCRdb fed the PCR reads into MiXCR, producing one record per CDR3 protein. Altogether 800,000 to 950,000 distinct CDR3 sequences are present, under 70% being singletons, with the ten largest covering around 4.5%. This sample is part of a study of post-analysis software for immune sequencing data. Study background: Progressive-relapsing, secondary progressive and relapsing-remitting multiple sclerosis were among the disease courses included. Overall study findings and caveats: Compared with controls, patients showed significantly lower normalized Chao1 diversity. The five TRBV segments detected at higher frequency in patients than in controls included TRBV5-6, TRBV5-1 and TRBV20-1. Under the F measure, samples that were prepared in one batch clustered strongly together.

The source material was blood. The chain is built from TRBV29-1 and TRBJ2-4; 9 bases match TRBD2. The source of this sequence is a girl aged 5-17 years with multiple sclerosis. The CDR3 region is CSVSGLAGEQYF. In DNA, the CDR3 is TGCAGCGTTTCGGGACTAGCCGGTGAGCAGTACTTC. Based on the CDR3 plus reference TRBV29-1 and TRBJ2-4, the full variable domain is SAVISQKPSRDICQRGTSLTIQCQVDSQVTMMFWYRQQPGQSLTLIATANQGSEATYESGFVIDKFPISRPNLTFSTLTVSNMSPEDSSIYLCSVSGLAGEQYFGAGTRLSVL.